This T cell receptor (beta chain) was recorded in a study of blood T cells in healthy people across ages. The CDR3 contains 16 residues. J gave up 3 bases and V 5 bases, and 8 bases lay outside the gene matches. Germline loops: CDR1 ENHRY, CDR2 SYGVKD. As for this clonotype: The antigen is not known.

Study-wide findings and caveats: Higher diversity, along with more naive CD4+ cells, distinguished long-lived donors from aged donors. Strong correlation existed between TCR beta diversity and naive T cell percentage.

Healthy individuals of Caucasian origin from Russia, aged roughly 6 to 100, served as donors. Alongside a J-beta primer mix, a sample-barcoded 5' primer served in a second PCR lasting 7 to 11 cycles. TCRdb reprocessed the 5' RACE reads with MiXCR, giving one entry per CDR3 protein. The repertoire has 650,000 to 1,000,000 distinct CDR3 sequences, 35% to 60% of them found once; the top ten carry about a sixth. The TCR sequence derives from a man older than 75 in good health. The rearrangement uses TRBV10-3 and TRBJ2-2; 8 positions match TRBD2. Material: blood. CDR3 sequence: CAISKEAGEYTGELFF. The CDR3 region has the DNA TGTGCCATCAGTAAAGAAGCGGGAGAGTACACCGGGGAGCTGTTTTTT.